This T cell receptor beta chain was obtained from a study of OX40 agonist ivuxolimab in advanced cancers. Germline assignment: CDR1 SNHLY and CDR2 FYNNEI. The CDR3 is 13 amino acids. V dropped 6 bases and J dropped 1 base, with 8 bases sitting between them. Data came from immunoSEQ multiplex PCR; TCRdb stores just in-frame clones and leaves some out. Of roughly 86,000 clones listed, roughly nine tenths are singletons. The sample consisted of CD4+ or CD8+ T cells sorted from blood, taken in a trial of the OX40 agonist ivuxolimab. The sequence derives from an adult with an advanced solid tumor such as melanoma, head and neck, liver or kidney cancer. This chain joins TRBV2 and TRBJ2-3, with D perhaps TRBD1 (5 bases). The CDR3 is CASRARGTDTQYF. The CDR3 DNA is TGTGCCAGCAGAGCCAGGGGCACAGATACGCAGTATTTT.